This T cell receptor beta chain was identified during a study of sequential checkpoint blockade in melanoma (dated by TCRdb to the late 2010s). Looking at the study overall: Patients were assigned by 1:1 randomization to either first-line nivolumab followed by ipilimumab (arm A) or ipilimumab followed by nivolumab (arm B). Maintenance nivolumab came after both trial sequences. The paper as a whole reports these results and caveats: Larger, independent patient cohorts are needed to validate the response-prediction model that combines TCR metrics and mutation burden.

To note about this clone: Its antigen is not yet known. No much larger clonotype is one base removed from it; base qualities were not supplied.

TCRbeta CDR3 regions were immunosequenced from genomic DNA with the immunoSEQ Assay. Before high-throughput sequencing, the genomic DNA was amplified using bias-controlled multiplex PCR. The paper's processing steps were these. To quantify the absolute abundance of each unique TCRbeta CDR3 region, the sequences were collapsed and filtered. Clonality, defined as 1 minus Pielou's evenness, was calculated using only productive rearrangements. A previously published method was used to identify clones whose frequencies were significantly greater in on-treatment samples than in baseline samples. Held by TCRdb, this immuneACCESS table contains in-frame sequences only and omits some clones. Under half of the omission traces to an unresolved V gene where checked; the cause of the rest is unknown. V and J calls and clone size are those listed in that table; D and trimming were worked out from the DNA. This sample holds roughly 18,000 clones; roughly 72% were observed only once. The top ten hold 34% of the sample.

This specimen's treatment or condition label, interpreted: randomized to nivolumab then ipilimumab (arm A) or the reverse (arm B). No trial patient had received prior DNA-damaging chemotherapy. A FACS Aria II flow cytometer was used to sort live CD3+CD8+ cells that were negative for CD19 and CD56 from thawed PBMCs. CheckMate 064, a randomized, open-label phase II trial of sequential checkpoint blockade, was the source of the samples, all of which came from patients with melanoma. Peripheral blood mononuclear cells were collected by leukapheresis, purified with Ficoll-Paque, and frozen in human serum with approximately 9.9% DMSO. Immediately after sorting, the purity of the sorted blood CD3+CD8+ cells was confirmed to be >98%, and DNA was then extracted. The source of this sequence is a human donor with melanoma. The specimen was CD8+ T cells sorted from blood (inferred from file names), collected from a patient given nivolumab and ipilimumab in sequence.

The CDR3 is CASSQVSGLADEQYF. The base sequence is TGCGCCAGCAGCCAAGTTTCCGGACTAGCGGACGAGCAGTACTTC. The rearranged segments are TRBV4-3 and TRBJ2-7; 10 middle bases align to TRBD2. Inclusive of the bounding cysteine and phenylalanine, the CDR3 is 15 residues long. Only the CDR3 region is kept as DNA, spanning 45 bases read in frame from base 1. For this chain, trimming is 1 base at the V end and 5 bases at the J end, and the number of junction bases without a gene match is 5. In the germline V gene, CDR1 corresponds to LGHNA and CDR2 to YSLEER.